A single TCR beta chain is shown here with its context. Antigen specificity is unknown. There are 14 residues in the CDR3. Germline V CDR1 and CDR2: SGDLS, YYNGEE. The V and J ends lost 3 bases and 3 bases respectively, with 12 bases between them. This record comes from a study of cytomegalovirus exposure and HLA in healthy donors. Overall study findings and caveats: Differences between HLA loci emerged in a later analysis of TCR association rates, with DRB1 most and HLA-C fewest. Under in vitro conditions, three CMV-associated chains were confirmed as specific for CMV antigens. Later analysis identified a missense DCLRE1C variant that was linked to TCR beta V- and J-gene trimming. Reportedly, TCR beta sequences accurately predicted HLA-A and HLA-B alleles in most subjects.

Primers for the PCR totalled 60 Vbeta and 13 Jbeta. Assay: immunoSEQ multiplex PCR; the TCRdb copy retains only in-frame clones and omits some. The sample lists roughly 68,000 clones; about 72% were seen once. The material sequenced was PBMCs. The chain carries TRBV9 and TRBJ2-5, with D hard to call. This clonotype was sampled from a middle-aged man in good health and CMV-seropositive. CDR3 sequence reads: CASSARVPEETQYF. The CDR3 DNA is TGTGCCAGCAGCGCCCGGGTCCCTGAAGAGACCCAGTACTTC.